This T cell receptor beta chain came from a study of blood T cell repertoires in COVID-19. Whole-study context: The cDNA or gDNA used as material had been derived from T cells, B-cell-depleted T cells, or PBMCs.

Germline lookup yields CDR1 SGHVS and CDR2 FQNEAQ. This CDR3 has 14 amino acids. V was pared by 5 bases and J by 2 bases, with 13 bases between. Donors in Cohort 3 counted as recovered after two negative PCRs, clearance, or symptom resolution. In the study's own analysis: How many nucleated cells were present was estimated from reference gene primer amplification. The data were produced by immunoSEQ multiplex PCR, yet TCRdb's version contains in-frame clones alone and is incomplete. That table furnishes V, J and clone size, whereas the DNA furnished D and trimming. This table holds more than 250,000 clones, 86% found once.

The chain carries TRBV7-8 and TRBJ2-7; D uncertain. The receptor was derived from a woman aged 18-35 years who had recovered from COVID-19. Sequences were obtained from PBMCs or T cells enriched from blood (not recorded which). CDR3 sequence: CASSRAGRTYEQYF. CDR3 nucleotides: TGTGCCAGCAGCCGCGCAGGCAGAACCTACGAGCAGTACTTC.